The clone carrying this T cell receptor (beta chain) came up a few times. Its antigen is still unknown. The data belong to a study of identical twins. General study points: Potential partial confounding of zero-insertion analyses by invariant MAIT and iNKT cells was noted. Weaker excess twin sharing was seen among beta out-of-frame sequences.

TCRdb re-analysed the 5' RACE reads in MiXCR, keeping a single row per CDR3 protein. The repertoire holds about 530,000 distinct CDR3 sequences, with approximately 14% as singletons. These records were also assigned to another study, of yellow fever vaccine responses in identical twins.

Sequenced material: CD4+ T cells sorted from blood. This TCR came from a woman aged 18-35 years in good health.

For the CDR3, the DNA is TGTGCCAGCAGCTTACCTGGTTATACAGGGCTAGCGGGCGACAATGAGCAGTTCTTC. This encodes CASSLPGYTGLAGDNEQFF. This chain connects TRBV11-1 to TRBJ2-1, with 8 bases aligning to TRBD2. Germline-derived CDR1 and CDR2 are SGHAT and FQDESV (reference sequence). The length of the CDR3 is 19 residues. Trimming cost V 2 bases and J 5 bases; bases outside gene matches: 17.